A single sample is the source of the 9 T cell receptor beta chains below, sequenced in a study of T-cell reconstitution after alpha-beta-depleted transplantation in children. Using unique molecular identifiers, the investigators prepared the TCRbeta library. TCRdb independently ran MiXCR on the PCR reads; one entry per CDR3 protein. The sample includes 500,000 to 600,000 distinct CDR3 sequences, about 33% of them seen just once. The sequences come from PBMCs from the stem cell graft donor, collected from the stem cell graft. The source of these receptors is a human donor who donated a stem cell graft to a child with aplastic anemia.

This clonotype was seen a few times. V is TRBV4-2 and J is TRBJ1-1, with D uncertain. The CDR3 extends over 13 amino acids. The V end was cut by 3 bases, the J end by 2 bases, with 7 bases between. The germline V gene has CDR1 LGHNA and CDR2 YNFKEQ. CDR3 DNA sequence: TGTGCCAGCAGCCAGACGGAAAACACTGAAGCTTTCTTT. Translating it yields CASSQTENTEAFF.

CDR3 bases: TGCAGTGCTACCCCGGGACAGGGGGAAGGACGGGGCTACACCTTC. This codes for CSATPGQGEGRGYTF. V usage is TRBV20-1 and J usage is TRBJ1-2; 11 positions match TRBD1. J was trimmed by 8 bases and V by 4 bases; bases with no gene match: 12. CDR1 and CDR2 (germline): DFQATT, SNEGSKA (reference sequence). The CDR3 is 15 residues long.

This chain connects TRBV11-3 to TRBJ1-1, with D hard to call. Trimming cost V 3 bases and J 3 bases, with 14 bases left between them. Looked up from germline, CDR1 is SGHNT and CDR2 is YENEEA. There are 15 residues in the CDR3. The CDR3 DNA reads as TGTGCCAGCAGCTTCGGTGGCCGATTCCACACTGAAGCTTTCTTT. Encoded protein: CASSFGGRFHTEAFF.

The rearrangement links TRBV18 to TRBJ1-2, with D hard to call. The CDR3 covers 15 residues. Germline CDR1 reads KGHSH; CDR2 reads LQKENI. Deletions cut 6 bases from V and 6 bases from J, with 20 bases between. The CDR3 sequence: CASSLNGQAGNGYTF. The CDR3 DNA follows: TGTGCCAGCTCCCTCAACGGGCAGGCTGGCAATGGCTACACCTTC.

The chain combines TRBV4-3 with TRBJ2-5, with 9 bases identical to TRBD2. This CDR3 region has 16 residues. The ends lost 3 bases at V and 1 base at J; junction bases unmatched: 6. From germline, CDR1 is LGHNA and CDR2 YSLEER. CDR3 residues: CASSQTRSGGQETQYF. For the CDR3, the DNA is TGCGCCAGCAGCCAGACCCGTAGCGGGGGCCAAGAGACCCAGTACTTC.

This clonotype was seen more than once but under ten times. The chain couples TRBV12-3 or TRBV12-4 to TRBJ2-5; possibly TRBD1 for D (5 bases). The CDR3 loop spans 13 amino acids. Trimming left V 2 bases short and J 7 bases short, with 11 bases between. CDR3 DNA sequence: TGTGCCAGCAGTTTACTAGGGGTGGGGACCCAGTACTTC. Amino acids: CASSLLGVGTQYF.

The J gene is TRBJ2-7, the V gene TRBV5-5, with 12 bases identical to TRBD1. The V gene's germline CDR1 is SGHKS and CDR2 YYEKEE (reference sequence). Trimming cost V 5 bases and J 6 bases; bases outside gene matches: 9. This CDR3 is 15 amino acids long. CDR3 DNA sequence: TGTGCCAGCAGAAAACCGGGACAGGGGGCGCCCGAGCAGTACTTC. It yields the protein CASRKPGQGAPEQYF.

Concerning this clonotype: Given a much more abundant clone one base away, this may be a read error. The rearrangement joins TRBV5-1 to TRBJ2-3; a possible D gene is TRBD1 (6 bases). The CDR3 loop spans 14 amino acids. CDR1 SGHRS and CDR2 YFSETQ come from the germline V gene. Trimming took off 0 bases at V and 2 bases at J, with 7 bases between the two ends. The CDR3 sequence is CASSLGQVTDTQYF. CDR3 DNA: TGCGCCAGCAGCTTGGGACAGGTCACAGATACGCAGTATTTT.

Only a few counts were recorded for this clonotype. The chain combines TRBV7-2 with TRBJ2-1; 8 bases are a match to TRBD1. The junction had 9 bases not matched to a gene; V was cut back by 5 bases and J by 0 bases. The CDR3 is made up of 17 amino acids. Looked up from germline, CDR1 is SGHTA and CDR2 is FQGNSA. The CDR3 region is CASSHGQGPSSYNEQFF. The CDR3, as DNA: TGTGCCAGCAGCCACGGACAGGGACCGAGCTCCTACAATGAGCAGTTCTTC.